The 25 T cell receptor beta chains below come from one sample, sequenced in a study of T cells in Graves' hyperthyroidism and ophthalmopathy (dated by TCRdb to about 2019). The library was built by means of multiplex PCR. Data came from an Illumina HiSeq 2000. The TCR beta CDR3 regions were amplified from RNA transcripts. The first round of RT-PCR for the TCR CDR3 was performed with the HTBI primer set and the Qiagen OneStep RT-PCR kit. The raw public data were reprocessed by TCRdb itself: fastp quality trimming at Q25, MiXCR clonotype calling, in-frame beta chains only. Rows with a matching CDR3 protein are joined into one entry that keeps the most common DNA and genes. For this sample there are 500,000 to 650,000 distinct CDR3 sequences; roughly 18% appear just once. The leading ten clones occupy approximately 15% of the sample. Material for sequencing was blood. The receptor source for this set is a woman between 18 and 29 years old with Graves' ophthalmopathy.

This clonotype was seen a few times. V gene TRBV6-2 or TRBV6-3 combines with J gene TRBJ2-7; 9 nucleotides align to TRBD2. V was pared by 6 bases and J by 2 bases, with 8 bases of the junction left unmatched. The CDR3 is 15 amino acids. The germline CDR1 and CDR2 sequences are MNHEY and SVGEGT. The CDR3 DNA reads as TGTGCCAGCAGCTTAGAAGCGGGAGGCGCCTACGAGCAGTACTTC. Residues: CASSLEAGGAYEQYF.

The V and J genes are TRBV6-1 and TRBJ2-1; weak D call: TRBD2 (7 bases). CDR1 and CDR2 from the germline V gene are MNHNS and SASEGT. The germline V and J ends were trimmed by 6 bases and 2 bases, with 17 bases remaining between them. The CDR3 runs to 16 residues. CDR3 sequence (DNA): TGTGCCAGCAGGGGGGGGGCAGGGGTGGCCTACAATGAGCAGTTCTTC. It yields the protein CASRGGAGVAYNEQFF.

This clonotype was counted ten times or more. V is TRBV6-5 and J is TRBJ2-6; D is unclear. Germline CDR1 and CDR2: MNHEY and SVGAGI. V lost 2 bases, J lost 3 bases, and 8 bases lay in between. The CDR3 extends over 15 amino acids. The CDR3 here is CASSYGYGGANVLTF. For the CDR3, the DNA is TGTGCCAGCAGTTACGGTTACGGTGGGGCCAACGTCCTGACTTTC.

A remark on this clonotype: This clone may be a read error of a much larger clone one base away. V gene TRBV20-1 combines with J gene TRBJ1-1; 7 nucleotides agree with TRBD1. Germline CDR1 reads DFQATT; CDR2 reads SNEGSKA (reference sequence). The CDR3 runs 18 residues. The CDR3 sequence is CSARALPRQGRVNAEAFF. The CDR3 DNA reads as TGCAGTGCTAGAGCTCTACCCAGACAGGGCCGGGTGAACGCTGAAGCTTTCTTT.

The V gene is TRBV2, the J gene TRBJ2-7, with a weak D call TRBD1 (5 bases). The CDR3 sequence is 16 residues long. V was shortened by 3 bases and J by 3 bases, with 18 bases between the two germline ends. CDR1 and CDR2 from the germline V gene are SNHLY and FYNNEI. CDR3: CASSDPRQSLIYEQYF. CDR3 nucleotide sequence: TGTGCCAGCAGTGATCCGAGACAGAGCTTAATCTACGAGCAGTACTTC.

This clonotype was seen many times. The CDR3 loop is CSARFPLQGSGETQYF. The CDR3 coding sequence is TGCAGTGCTAGATTCCCGTTACAGGGTTCTGGAGAGACCCAGTACTTC. This chain links TRBV20-1 with TRBJ2-5, with D tentatively TRBD1 (6 bases). Trimming stripped 2 bases from V and 4 bases from J, with 20 bases between. Germline CDR1 and CDR2: DFQATT and SNEGSKA (reference sequence). The CDR3 covers 16 residues.

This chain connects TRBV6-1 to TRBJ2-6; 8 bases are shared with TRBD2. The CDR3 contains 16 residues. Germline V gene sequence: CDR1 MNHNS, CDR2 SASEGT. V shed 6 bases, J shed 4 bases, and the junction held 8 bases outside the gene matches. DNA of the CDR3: TGTGCCAGCAGCCTGAGCGGGAGTACCGGGGCCAACGTCCTGACTTTC. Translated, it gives CASSLSGSTGANVLTF.

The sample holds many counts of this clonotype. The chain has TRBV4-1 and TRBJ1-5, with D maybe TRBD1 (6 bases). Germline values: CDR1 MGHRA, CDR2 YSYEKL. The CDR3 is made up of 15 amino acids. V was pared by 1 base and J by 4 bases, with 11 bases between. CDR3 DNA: TGCGCCAGCAGCCAAGCTGGCAGGGGAAATCAGCCCCAGCATTTT. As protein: CASSQAGRGNQPQHF.

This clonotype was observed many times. DNA for the CDR3: TGCAGTGCTAGAGATCGAGGCAGCACCTACGAGCAGTACTTC. Translating gives CSARDRGSTYEQYF. V and J are TRBV20-1 and TRBJ2-7, with D unclear. The germline V and J ends were trimmed by 0 bases and 2 bases, with 11 bases remaining between them. The germline V gene has CDR1 DFQATT and CDR2 SNEGSKA (reference sequence). The CDR3 spans 14 residues.

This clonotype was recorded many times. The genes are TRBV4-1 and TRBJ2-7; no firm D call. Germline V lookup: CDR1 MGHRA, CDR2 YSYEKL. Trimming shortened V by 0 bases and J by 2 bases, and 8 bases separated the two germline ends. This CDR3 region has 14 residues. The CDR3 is CASSQDSETYEQYF. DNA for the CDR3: TGCGCCAGCAGCCAAGACTCCGAGACCTACGAGCAGTACTTC.

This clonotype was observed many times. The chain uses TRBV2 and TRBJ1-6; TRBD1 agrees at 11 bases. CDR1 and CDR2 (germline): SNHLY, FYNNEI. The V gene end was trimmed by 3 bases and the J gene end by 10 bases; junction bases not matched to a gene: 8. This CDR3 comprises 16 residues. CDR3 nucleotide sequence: TGTGCCAGCAGTGAGTCTAGGACAGGGGGCAGGTCACCCCTCCACTTT. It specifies CASSESRTGGRSPLHF.

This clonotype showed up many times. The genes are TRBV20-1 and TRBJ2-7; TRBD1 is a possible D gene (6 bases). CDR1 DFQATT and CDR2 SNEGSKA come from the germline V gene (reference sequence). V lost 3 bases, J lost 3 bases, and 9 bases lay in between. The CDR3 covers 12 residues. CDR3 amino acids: CSASLQGYEQYF. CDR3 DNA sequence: TGCAGTGCTAGTCTACAGGGCTACGAGCAGTACTTC.

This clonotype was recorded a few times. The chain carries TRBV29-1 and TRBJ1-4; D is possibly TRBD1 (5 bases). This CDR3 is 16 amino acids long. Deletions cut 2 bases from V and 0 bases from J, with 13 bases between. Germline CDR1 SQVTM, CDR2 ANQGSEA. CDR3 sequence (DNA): TGCAGCGTTGAATCGGTCACAGGTGCAACTAATGAAAAACTGTTTTTT. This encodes CSVESVTGATNEKLFF.

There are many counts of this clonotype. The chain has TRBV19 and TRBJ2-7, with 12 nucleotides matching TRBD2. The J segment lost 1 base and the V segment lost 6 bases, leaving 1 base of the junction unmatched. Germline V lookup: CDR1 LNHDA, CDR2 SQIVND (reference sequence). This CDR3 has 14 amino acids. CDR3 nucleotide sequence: TGTGCCAGTAGCGGACTAGCGGGATCCTACGAGCAGTACTTC. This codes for CASSGLAGSYEQYF. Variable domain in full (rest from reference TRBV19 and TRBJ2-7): DGGITQSPKYLFRKEGQNVTLSCEQNLNHDAMYWYRQDPGQGLRLIYYSQIVNDFQKGDIAEGYSVSREKKESFPLTVTSAQKNPTAFYLCASSGLAGSYEQYFGPGTRLTVT.

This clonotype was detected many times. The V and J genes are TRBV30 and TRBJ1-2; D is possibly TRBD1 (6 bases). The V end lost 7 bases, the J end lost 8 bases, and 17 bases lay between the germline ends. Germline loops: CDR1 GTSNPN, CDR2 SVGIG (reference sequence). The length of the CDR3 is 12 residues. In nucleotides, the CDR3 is TGTGCCTATTCGACCGGGGGGCAAGGCTACACCTTC. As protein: CAYSTGGQGYTF.

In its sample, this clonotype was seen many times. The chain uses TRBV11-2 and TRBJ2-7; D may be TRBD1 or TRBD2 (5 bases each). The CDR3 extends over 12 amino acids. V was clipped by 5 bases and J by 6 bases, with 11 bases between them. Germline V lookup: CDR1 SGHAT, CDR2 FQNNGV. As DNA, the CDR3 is TGTGCCAGCAGCCCTTGGGGGATCGAGCAGTACTTC. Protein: CASSPWGIEQYF.

The CDR3 is CASSREAGVNTEAFF. The CDR3 nucleotides read TGCGCCAGCTCCCGGGAGGCAGGGGTGAACACTGAAGCTTTCTTT. V and J are TRBV5-1 and TRBJ1-1, with D maybe TRBD1 (6 bases). Germline V gene sequence: CDR1 SGHRS, CDR2 YFSETQ. Trimming removed 7 bases at V and 0 bases at J, with 16 bases between. The CDR3 loop spans 15 amino acids.

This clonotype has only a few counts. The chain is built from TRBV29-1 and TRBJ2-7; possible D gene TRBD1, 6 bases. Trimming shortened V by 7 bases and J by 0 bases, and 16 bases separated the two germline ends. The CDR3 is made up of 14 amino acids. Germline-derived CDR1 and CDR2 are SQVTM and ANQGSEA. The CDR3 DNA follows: TGCAGCGCCGAAGGACAGACGAGCTCCTACGAGCAGTACTTC. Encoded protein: CSAEGQTSSYEQYF.

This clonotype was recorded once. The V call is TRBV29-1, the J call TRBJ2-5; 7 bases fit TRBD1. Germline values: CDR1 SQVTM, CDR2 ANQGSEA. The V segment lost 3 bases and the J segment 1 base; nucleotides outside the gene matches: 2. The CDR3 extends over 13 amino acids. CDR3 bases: TGCAGCGTTGACAGGGGGACCCAAGAGACCCAGTACTTC. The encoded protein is CSVDRGTQETQYF.

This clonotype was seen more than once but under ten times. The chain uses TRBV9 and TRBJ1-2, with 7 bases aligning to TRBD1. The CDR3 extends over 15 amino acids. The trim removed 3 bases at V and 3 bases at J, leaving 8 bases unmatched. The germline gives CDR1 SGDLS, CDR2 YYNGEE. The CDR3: CASSERGRTDYGYTF. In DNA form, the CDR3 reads TGTGCCAGCAGCGAAAGGGGGCGCACGGACTATGGCTACACCTTC.

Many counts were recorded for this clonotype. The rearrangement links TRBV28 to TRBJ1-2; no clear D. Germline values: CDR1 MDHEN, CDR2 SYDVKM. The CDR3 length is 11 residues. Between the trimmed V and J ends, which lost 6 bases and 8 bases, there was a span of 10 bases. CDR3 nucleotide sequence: TGTGCCAGCAGCACCTCGGGGGGCTACACCTTC. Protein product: CASSTSGGYTF.

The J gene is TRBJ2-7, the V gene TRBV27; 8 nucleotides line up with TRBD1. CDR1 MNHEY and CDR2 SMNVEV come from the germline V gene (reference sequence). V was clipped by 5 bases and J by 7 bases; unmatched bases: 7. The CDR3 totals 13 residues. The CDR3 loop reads CASSLPGGQEQYF. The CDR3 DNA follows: TGTGCCAGCAGTCTCCCAGGGGGCCAGGAGCAGTACTTC.

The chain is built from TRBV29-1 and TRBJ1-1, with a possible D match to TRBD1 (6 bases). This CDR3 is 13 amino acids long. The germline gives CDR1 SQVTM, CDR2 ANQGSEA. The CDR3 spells CTKGEGMNTEAFF. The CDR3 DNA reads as TGCACCAAGGGGGAGGGAATGAACACTGAAGCTTTCTTT.

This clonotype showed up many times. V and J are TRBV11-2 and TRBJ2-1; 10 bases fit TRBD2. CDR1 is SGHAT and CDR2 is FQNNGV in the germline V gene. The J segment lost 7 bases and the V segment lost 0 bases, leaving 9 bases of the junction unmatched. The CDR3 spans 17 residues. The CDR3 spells CASSLETAGGPLNEQFF. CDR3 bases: TGTGCCAGCAGCTTAGAAACAGCGGGGGGGCCTTTGAATGAGCAGTTCTTC.

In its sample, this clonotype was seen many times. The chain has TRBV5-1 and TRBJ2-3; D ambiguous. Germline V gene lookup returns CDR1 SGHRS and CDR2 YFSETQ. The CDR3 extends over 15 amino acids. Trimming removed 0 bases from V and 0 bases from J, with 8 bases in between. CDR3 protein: CASSLAQSSTDTQYF. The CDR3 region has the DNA TGCGCCAGCAGCTTGGCGCAATCTAGCACAGATACGCAGTATTTT.